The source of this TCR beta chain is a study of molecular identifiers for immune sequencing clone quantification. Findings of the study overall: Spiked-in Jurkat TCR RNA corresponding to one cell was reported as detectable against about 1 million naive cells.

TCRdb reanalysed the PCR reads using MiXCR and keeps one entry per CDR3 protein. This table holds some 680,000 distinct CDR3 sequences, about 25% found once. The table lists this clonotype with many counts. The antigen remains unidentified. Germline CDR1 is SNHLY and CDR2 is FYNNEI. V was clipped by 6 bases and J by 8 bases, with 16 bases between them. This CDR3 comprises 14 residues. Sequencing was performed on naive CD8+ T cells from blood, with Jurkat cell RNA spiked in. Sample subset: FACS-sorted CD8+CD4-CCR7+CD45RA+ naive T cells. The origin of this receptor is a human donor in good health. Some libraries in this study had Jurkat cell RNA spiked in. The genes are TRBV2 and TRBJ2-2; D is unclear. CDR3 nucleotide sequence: TGTGCCAGCAGACGGGCAGCCTCCTTAGGGGAGCTGTTTTTT. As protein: CASRRAASLGELFF.